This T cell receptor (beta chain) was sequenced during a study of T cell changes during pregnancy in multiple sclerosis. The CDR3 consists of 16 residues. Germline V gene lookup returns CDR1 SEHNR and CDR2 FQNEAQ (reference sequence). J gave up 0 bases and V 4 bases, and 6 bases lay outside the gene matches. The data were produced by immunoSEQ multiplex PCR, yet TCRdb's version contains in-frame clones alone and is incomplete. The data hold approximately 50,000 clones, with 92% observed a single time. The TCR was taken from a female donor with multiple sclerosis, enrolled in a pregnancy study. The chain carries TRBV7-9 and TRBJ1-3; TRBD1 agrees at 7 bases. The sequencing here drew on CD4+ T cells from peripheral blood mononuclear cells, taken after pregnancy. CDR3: CASSYRQGDSGNTIYF. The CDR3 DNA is TGTGCCAGCAGCTATCGTCAGGGGGACTCTGGAAACACCATATATTTT. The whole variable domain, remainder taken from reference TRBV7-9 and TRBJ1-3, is DTGVSQNPRHKITKRGQNVTFRCDPISEHNRLYWYRQTLGQGPEFLTYFQNEAQLEKSRLLSDRFSAERPKGSFSTLEIQRTEQGDSAMYLCASSYRQGDSGNTIYFGEGSWLTVV.